This TCR beta chain was sequenced in a study of graft-versus-host responses after intestinal transplantation. Concerning this clone itself: Its specificity is unknown.

Method: immunoSEQ multiplex PCR; TCRdb's copy keeps in-frame clones and lacks some. This sample carries tens of thousands of clones, over 80% of them seen once, and the ten largest clones take 5% to 6.5%. The sequences come from unstimulated CD8+ T cells sorted from spleen or lymph node cells, collected before intestinal transplant. This sequence was found in a human donor who received an intestinal transplant.

The CDR3 here is CASSISPGITDTQYF. DNA of the CDR3: TGTGCCAGTAGTATCTCTCCGGGAATCACAGATACGCAGTATTTT. V gene TRBV19 combines with J gene TRBJ2-3; possibly TRBD2 for D (5 bases). V was clipped by 3 bases and J by 2 bases, with 12 bases between them. Germline loops: CDR1 LNHDA, CDR2 SQIVND (reference sequence). The length of the CDR3 is 15 residues.